Shown below are 24 T cell receptor beta chains from a single sample sequenced in a study of shared clonotypes between healthy human individuals. The assay was immunoSEQ multiplex PCR, and TCRdb's table has in-frame clones only and misses some. The sample shows about 480,000 clones, 75% to 85% of them seen only once. Specimen: PBMCs. The receptors were gathered from a woman between 35 and 50 years old in good health. Some clones in this sample may be carry-over from other donors' samples.

This chain connects TRBV4-3 to TRBJ2-2; 10 bases line up with TRBD2. The germline V gene has CDR1 LGHNA and CDR2 YSLEER. This CDR3 comprises 17 residues. J was trimmed by 7 bases and V by 7 bases; bases with no gene match: 15. The CDR3 region is CASNIHGLAGDGGELFF. In nucleotides, the CDR3 is TGCGCCAGCAACATCCACGGGCTAGCGGGAGATGGCGGGGAGCTGTTTTTT.

This chain uses TRBV4-3 with TRBJ1-5, with no clear D. CDR1 is LGHNA and CDR2 is YSLEER in the germline V gene. CDR3 size: 13 residues. The V gene lost 0 bases and the J gene lost 4 bases, with 4 bases spanning the gap. The CDR3 coding sequence is TGCGCCAGCAGCCAAGACGGTAATCAGCCCCAGCATTTT. Its translation is CASSQDGNQPQHF.

Here the CDR3 reads CASSREDGDYGYTF. DNA of the CDR3: TGTGCCAGCAGTAGGGAAGACGGTGACTATGGCTACACCTTC. The gene calls are TRBV6-4 and TRBJ1-2; D not resolved. Trimming removed 5 bases at V and 3 bases at J, with 13 bases between. CDR1 MRHNA and CDR2 SNTAGT come from the germline V gene. CDR3 length: 14 amino acids.

The chain is built from TRBV5-1 and TRBJ2-3, with 8 bases that match TRBD2. Trimming took 4 bases from V and 5 from J; bases not matched to a gene: 12. CDR1 SGHRS and CDR2 YFSETQ come from the germline V gene. CDR3 size: 16 residues. CDR3: CASSPQPAGELDTQYF. For the CDR3, the DNA is TGCGCCAGCAGCCCCCAACCAGCGGGAGAGTTAGATACGCAGTATTTT.

This chain joins TRBV18 and TRBJ2-3; D assignment may be TRBD1 or TRBD2 (5 bases each). This CDR3 comprises 13 residues. CDR1 and CDR2 from the germline V gene are KGHSH and LQKENI. Trimming removed 4 bases at V and 4 bases at J, with 9 bases between. DNA of the CDR3: TGTGCCAGCTCACTGGGGGTTGCAGATACGCAGTATTTT. This codes for CASSLGVADTQYF.

The gene calls are TRBV5-5 and TRBJ1-1; tentatively, D is TRBD1 (6 bases). Trimming stripped 7 bases from V and 0 bases from J, with 10 bases between. The CDR3 extends over 13 amino acids. Germline CDR1 SGHKS, CDR2 YYEKEE (reference sequence). CDR3 coding DNA: TGTGCCAGCGTGGGACAAATGAACACTGAAGCTTTCTTT. Translation gives CASVGQMNTEAFF.

The V and J genes are TRBV19 and TRBJ1-5; 9 positions agree with TRBD1. The length of the CDR3 is 15 residues. Looked up from germline, CDR1 is LNHDA and CDR2 is SQIVND (reference sequence). V lost 7 bases to trimming and J lost 2 bases; unmatched junction nucleotides: 6. CDR3 residues: CASTLQGAGNQPQHF. The CDR3 coding sequence is TGTGCCAGTACTCTACAGGGGGCGGGCAATCAGCCCCAGCATTTT.

This CDR3 reads CASSTTSGKAEQFF. The CDR3 nucleotides read TGTGCCAGTAGTACGACTAGCGGGAAGGCTGAGCAGTTCTTC. The chain recombines TRBV19 with TRBJ2-1, with 11 bases fitting TRBD2. CDR1 and CDR2 (germline): LNHDA, SQIVND (reference sequence). J lost 9 bases, V lost 4 bases, and 5 bases had no gene match. The CDR3 is 14 amino acids. Combining the CDR3 with reference TRBV19 and TRBJ2-1 gives the whole variable domain DGGITQSPKYLFRKEGQNVTLSCEQNLNHDAMYWYRQDPGQGLRLIYYSQIVNDFQKGDIAEGYSVSREKKESFPLTVTSAQKNPTAFYLCASSTTSGKAEQFFGPGTRLTVL.

CDR3 nucleotide sequence: TGTGCCAGCAGCTTAGCTGCAGGGGCAGATACGCAGTATTTT. Translation: CASSLAAGADTQYF. V gene TRBV5-6 combines with J gene TRBJ2-3; perhaps TRBD1 as D (6 bases). The CDR3 contains 14 residues. V shed 2 bases and J shed 4 bases, with 11 bases lying between them. The germline gives CDR1 SGHDT, CDR2 YYEEEE.

The genes are TRBV2 and TRBJ1-4, with a weak D call TRBD1 (6 bases). Per the germline V gene, CDR1 is SNHLY and CDR2 is FYNNEI. Deletions cut 4 bases from V and 0 bases from J, with 9 bases between. The CDR3 totals 15 residues. CDR3 DNA sequence: TGTGCCAGCAGTGTTGAGGGGGCAACTAATGAAAAACTGTTTTTT. As protein: CASSVEGATNEKLFF.

The rearrangement uses TRBV6-1 and TRBJ1-1, with unresolved D. The CDR3 sequence is 11 residues long. Germline V lookup: CDR1 MNHNS, CDR2 SASEGT. Here the CDR3 DNA reads TGTGCGTCACATAGGAACACTGAAGCTTTCTTT. Encoded protein: CASHRNTEAFF.

The chain has TRBV18 and TRBJ2-2, with 11 bases matching TRBD1. The germline V gene encodes CDR1 KGHSH and CDR2 LQKENI. V lost 3 bases to trimming and J lost 5 bases; unmatched junction nucleotides: 5. The CDR3 consists of 16 residues. CDR3 DNA sequence: TGTGCCAGCTCACCCAGGACAGGGGGCGCGACCGGGGAGCTGTTTTTT. Residues: CASSPRTGGATGELFF.

Only a few counts were recorded for this clone. V usage is TRBV6-5 and J usage is TRBJ2-7; weak D call: TRBD2 (7 bases). CDR1 MNHEY and CDR2 SVGAGI come from the germline V gene. The germline V and J ends were trimmed by 7 bases and 6 bases, with 16 bases remaining between them. This CDR3 region has 13 residues. CDR3: CASISEGGGEQYF. Here the CDR3 DNA reads TGTGCCAGCATCTCTGAGGGAGGGGGCGAGCAGTACTTC.

The chain recombines TRBV5-8 with TRBJ2-1; tentative D call: TRBD1 (6 bases). CDR1 SGHTS and CDR2 YDEGEE come from the germline V gene. This CDR3 spans 16 amino acids. The V gene lost 3 bases and the J gene lost 2 bases, with 15 bases spanning the gap. This chain's CDR3 is CASSYPDRRAYNEQFF. The CDR3 bases are TGTGCCAGCAGCTACCCGGACAGAAGAGCCTACAATGAGCAGTTCTTC.

The chain has TRBV7-6 and TRBJ2-5; 9 bases map to TRBD1. This CDR3 has 14 amino acids. V shed 7 bases, J shed 4 bases, and the junction held 7 bases outside the gene matches. Germline V CDR1 and CDR2: SGHVS, FNYEAQ. CDR3 in amino acids: CASTTGGSGETQYF. The CDR3 DNA is TGTGCCAGCACCACAGGGGGCTCGGGAGAGACCCAGTACTTC.

The sample holds one count of this clone. The V gene is TRBV27, the J gene TRBJ2-7; D is possibly TRBD1 (5 bases). Trimming left V 0 bases short and J 7 bases short, with 13 bases between. There are 14 residues in the CDR3. Germline CDR1 MNHEY, CDR2 SMNVEV (reference sequence). For the CDR3, the DNA is TGTGCCAGCAGTTTATCAGGGGTGTATCGGGAGCAGTACTTC. It is translated as CASSLSGVYREQYF.

The gene calls are TRBV11-2 and TRBJ1-4, with 7 bases identical to TRBD1. Germline V gives CDR1 SGHAT, CDR2 FQNNGV. The CDR3 covers 14 residues. The V gene end was trimmed by 4 bases and the J gene end by 5 bases; junction bases not matched to a gene: 4. The CDR3 protein is CASSSRDRNEKLFF. CDR3 DNA sequence: TGTGCCAGCAGCTCCCGGGACAGAAATGAAAAACTGTTTTTT.

This clone was seen a few times. The chain combines TRBV30 with TRBJ2-2; D gene unclear. With 3 bases removed from V and 6 bases from J, the gap between germline ends came to 11 bases. The CDR3 length is 13 residues. From germline, CDR1 is GTSNPN and CDR2 SVGIG (reference sequence). The CDR3 loop reads CAWSGSWAGELFF. DNA of the CDR3: TGTGCCTGGAGCGGTAGCTGGGCCGGGGAGCTGTTTTTT.

This rearrangement joins TRBV28 to TRBJ1-2, with D tentatively TRBD1 (5 bases). The germline V gene encodes CDR1 MDHEN and CDR2 SYDVKM. V was trimmed by 5 bases and J by 4 bases, leaving 14 bases between them. The CDR3 consists of 14 residues. This CDR3 is CASSDSGRIYGYTF. CDR3 nucleotides: TGTGCCAGCAGTGACTCGGGACGGATCTATGGCTACACCTTC.

There are a few counts of this clone. The V gene is TRBV5-4, the J gene TRBJ2-3, with D unresolved. The CDR3 is made up of 12 amino acids. Germline values: CDR1 SGHNT, CDR2 YYREEE (reference sequence). The ends were cut back, 3 bases at V and 13 bases at J, with 15 bases in the middle. Here the CDR3 reads CASSSSPDREYF. The CDR3 nucleotides are TGTGCCAGCAGCTCTAGTCCAGATAGGGAGTATTTT.

This chain connects TRBV5-1 to TRBJ2-5; D not resolved. Trimming stripped 0 bases from V and 4 bases from J, with 4 bases between. CDR3 length: 12 amino acids. Germline lookup yields CDR1 SGHRS and CDR2 YFSETQ. CDR3 residues: CASSLGTETQYF. Written as DNA, the CDR3 is TGCGCCAGCAGCTTGGGCACAGAGACCCAGTACTTC.

The chain carries TRBV9 and TRBJ1-1; D might be TRBD1 (6 bases). The CDR3 runs 12 residues. Trimming left V 3 bases short and J 8 bases short, with 11 bases between. Per germline, CDR1 SGDLS and CDR2 YYNGEE. CDR3 protein: CASSEGEGEAFF. The DNA of the CDR3 is TGTGCCAGCAGCGAGGGGGAGGGAGAAGCTTTCTTT.

This chain connects TRBV14 to TRBJ2-1; D is perhaps TRBD2 (6 bases). V was pared by 5 bases and J by 10 bases, with 12 bases between. The germline CDR1 and CDR2 sequences are SGHDN and FVKESK. CDR3 length: 12 residues. This CDR3 reads CASSSGTPEQFF. The CDR3 DNA reads TGTGCCAGCAGCTCCGGGACTCCGGAGCAGTTCTTC.

The table lists this clone with a count of one. Other nucleotide sequences from this sample produce the same CDR3. The CDR3 nucleotides are TGTGCCAGCAGCCTCGGGACAGACTACGAGCAGTACTTC. Translation gives CASSLGTDYEQYF. V gene TRBV5-4 combines with J gene TRBJ2-7; 7 bases match TRBD1. Germline V gives CDR1 SGHNT, CDR2 YYREEE (reference sequence). Trimming at V came to 4 bases and at J to 3 bases, leaving 4 bases not matched to a gene. The CDR3 has 13 amino acids.